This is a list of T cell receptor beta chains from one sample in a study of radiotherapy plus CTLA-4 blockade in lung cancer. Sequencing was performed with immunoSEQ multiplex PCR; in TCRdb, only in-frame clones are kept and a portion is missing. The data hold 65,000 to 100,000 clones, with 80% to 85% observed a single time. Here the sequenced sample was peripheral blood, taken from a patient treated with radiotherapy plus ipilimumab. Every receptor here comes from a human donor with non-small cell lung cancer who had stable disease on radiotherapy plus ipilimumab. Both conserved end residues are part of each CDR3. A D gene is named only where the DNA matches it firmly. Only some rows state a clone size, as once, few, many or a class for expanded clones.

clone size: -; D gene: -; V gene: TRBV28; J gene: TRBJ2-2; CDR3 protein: CASSFWSGKVSTGELFF; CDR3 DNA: TGTGCCAGCAGTTTTTGGTCAGGGAAAGTAAGCACCGGGGAGCTGTTTTTT
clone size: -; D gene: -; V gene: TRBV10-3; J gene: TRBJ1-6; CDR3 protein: CAISESSWGSPLHF; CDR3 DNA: TGTGCCATCAGTGAGTCCAGTTGGGGTTCACCCCTCCACTTT
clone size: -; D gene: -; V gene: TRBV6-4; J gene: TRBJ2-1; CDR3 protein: CASSEGGGSYNEQFF; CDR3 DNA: TGTGCCAGCAGTGAAGGGGGGGGGTCCTACAATGAGCAGTTCTTC
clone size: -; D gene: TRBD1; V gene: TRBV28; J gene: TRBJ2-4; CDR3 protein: CASSSPRDRGRETKNIQYF; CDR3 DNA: TGTGCCAGCAGCTCTCCCCGGGACAGGGGGCGCGAGACCAAAAACATTCAGTACTTC
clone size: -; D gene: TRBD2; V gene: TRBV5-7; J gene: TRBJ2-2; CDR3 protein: CASSFGTRRTGELFF; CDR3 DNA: TGTGCCAGCAGCTTTGGGACTAGGAGAACCGGGGAGCTGTTTTTT
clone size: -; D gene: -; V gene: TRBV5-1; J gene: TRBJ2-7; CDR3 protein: CASSSGASWEQYF; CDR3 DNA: TGCGCCAGCAGCTCGGGAGCCAGTTGGGAGCAGTACTTC
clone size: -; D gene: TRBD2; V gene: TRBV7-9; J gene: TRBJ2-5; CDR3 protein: CASSLGLAEETQYF; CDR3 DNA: TGTGCCAGCAGCCTGGGACTAGCGGAAGAGACCCAGTACTTC
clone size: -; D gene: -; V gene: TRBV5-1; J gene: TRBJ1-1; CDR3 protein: CASSLNRGGTEAFF; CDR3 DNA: TGCGCCAGCAGCTTGAATCGGGGTGGCACTGAAGCTTTCTTT
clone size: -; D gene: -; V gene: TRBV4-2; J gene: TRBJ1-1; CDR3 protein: CASSQDFGGTEAFF; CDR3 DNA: TGTGCCAGCAGCCAAGATTTCGGGGGCACTGAAGCTTTCTTT
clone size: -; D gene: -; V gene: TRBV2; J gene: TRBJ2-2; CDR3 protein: CADYRQASTGELFF; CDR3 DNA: TGTGCCGACTACAGACAGGCGTCCACCGGGGAGCTGTTTTTT
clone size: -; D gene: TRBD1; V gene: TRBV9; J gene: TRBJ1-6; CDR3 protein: CASRSGTAVNSPLHF; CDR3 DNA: TGTGCCAGCAGGAGCGGGACAGCGGTTAATTCACCCCTCCACTTT
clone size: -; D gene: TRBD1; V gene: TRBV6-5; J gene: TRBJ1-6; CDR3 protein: CASMEQGSYNSPLHF; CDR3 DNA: TGTGCCAGCATGGAACAGGGGTCCTATAATTCACCCCTCCACTTT
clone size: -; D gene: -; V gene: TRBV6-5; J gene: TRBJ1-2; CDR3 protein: CASSYSRERGKGYTF; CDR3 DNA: TGTGCCAGCAGTTACTCGAGGGAGAGGGGGAAGGGCTACACCTTC
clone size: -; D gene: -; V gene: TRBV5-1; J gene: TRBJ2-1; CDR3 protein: CASSVSGTGYNEQFF; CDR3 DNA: TGCGCCAGCAGCGTATCCGGGACTGGGTACAATGAGCAGTTCTTC
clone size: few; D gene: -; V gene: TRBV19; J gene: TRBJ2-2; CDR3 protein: CASRGANTGELFF; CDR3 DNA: TGTGCCAGCAGGGGCGCGAACACCGGGGAGCTGTTTTTT
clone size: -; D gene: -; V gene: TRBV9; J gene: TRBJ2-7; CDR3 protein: CASSPSLARSRLEQYF; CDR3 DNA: TGTGCCAGCAGCCCCAGCCTAGCCAGATCGAGGCTCGAGCAGTACTTC
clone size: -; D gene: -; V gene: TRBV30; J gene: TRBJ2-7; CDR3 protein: CAGSQRNGDEQYF; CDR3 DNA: TGTGCCGGAAGCCAGAGGAATGGCGACGAGCAGTACTTC
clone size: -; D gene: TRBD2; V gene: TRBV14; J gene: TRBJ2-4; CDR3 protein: CASSQLAGFGKNIQYF; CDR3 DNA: TGTGCCAGCAGCCAGCTAGCGGGATTCGGCAAAAACATTCAGTACTTC
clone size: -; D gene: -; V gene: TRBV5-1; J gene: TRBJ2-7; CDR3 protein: CASSLAVGSYEQYF; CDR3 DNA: TGCGCCAGCAGCTTGGCCGTGGGGTCCTACGAGCAGTACTTC
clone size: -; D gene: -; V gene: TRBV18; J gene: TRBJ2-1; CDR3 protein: CASSPARGGNEQFF; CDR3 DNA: TGTGCCAGCTCCCCCGCCAGGGGGGGGAATGAGCAGTTCTTC
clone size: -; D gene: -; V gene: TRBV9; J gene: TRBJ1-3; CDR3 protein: CASSVATPRASGNTIYF; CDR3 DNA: TGTGCCAGCAGCGTAGCTACCCCCAGGGCCTCTGGAAACACCATATATTTT
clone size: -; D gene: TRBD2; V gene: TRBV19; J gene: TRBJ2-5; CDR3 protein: CASSERGGPQETQYF; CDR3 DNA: TGTGCCAGTAGTGAGCGGGGGGGCCCCCAAGAGACCCAGTACTTC
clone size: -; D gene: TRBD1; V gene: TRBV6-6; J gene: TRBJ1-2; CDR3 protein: CATAQGALNYGYTF; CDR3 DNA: TGTGCCACCGCACAGGGGGCCCTTAACTATGGCTACACCTTC
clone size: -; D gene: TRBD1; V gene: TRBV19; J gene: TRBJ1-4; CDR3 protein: CASKAGTANEKLFF; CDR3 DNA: TGTGCCAGTAAAGCCGGGACAGCAAATGAAAAACTGTTTTTT
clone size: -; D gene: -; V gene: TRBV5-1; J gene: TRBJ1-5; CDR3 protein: CASSFGTYQPQHF; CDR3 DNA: TGCGCCAGCAGCTTCGGGACCTATCAGCCCCAGCATTTT
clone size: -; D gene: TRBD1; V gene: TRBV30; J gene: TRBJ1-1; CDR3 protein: CAWAWDSLNTEAFF; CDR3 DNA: TGTGCCTGGGCCTGGGACAGTCTGAACACTGAAGCTTTCTTT
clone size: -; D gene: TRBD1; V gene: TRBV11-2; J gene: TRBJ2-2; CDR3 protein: CASSDRDRATGELFF; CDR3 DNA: TGTGCCAGCAGCGACCGGGACAGGGCCACCGGGGAGCTGTTTTTT
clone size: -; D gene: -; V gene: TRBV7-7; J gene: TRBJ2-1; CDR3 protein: CASSPPVTGSNEQFF; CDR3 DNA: TGTGCTAGCAGCCCCCCAGTGACAGGATCGAATGAGCAGTTCTTC
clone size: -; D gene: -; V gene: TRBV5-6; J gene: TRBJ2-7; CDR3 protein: CASSDSPGQSYEQYF; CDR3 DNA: TGTGCCAGCAGCGACTCCCCCGGACAGTCCTACGAGCAGTACTTC
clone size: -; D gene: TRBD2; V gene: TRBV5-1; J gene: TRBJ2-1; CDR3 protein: CATRPSLAGGRGNEQFF; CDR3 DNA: TGCGCCACCAGACCGTCACTAGCGGGAGGCCGGGGCAATGAGCAGTTCTTC
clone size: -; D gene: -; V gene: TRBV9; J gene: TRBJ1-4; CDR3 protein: CASSVGGRGRREKLFF; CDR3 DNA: TGTGCCAGCAGCGTAGGCGGTCGGGGCCGACGGGAAAAACTGTTTTTT
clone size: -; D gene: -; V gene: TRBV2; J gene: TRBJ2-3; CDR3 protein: CASSDRQGTDTQYF; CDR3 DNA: TGTGCCAGCAGTGACCGGCAGGGGACAGATACGCAGTATTTT
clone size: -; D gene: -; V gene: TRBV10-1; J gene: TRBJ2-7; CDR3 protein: CASSESGGYEQYF; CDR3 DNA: TGCGCCAGCAGTGAGTCTGGGGGCTACGAGCAGTACTTC
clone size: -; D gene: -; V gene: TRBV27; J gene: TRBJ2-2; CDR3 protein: CASRLVSTGELFF; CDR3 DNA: TGTGCCAGCCGCCTAGTGTCCACCGGGGAGCTGTTTTTT
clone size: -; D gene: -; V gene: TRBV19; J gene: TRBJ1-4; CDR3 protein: CASSLQDRRRLFF; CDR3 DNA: TGTGCCAGTAGTCTCCAGGACAGACGGAGACTGTTTTTT
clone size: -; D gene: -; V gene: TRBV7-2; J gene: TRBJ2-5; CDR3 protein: CASSRPQETQYF; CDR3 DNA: TGTGCCAGCAGCCGTCCTCAAGAGACCCAGTACTTC
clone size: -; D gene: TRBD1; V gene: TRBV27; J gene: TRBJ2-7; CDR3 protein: CASRSLGQSAYEQYF; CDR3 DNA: TGTGCCAGCAGGTCATTGGGACAGTCAGCCTACGAGCAGTACTTC
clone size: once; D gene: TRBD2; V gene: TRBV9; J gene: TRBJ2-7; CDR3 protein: CASSPRLAGYKQYF; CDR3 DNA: TGTGCCAGCAGCCCCAGACTAGCGGGCTACAAGCAGTACTTC
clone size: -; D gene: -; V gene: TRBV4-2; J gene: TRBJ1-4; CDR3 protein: CASSQAGQGMNEKLFF; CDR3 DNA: TGTGCCAGCAGCCAAGCCGGGCAGGGAATGAATGAAAAACTGTTTTTT
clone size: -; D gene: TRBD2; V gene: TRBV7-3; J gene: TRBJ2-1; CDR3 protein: CASSFGGRASEQFF; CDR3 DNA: TGTGCCAGCAGCTTTGGCGGGAGGGCCTCTGAGCAGTTCTTC
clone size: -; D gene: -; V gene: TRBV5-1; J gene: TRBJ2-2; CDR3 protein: CASGDQPAGELFF; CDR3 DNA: TGCGCCAGCGGGGACCAACCGGCCGGGGAGCTGTTTTTT
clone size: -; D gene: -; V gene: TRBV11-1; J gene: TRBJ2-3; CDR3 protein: CASSLGGNKGTQYF; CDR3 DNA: TGTGCCAGCAGCTTAGGTGGGAATAAGGGTACGCAGTATTTT
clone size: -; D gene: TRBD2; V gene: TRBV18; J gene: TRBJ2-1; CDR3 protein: CASSPFPGDSGGALFF; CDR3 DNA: TGTGCCAGCTCACCTTTCCCGGGAGATAGCGGGGGGGCCCTGTTCTTC
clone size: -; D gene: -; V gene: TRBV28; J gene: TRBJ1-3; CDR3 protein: CASRREDSGNTIYF; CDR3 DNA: TGTGCCAGCAGACGTGAGGACTCTGGAAACACCATATATTTT
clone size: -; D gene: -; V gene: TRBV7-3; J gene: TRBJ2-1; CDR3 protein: CASSLSSVPYNEQFF; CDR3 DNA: TGTGCCAGCAGCTTAAGTAGCGTTCCCTACAATGAGCAGTTCTTC
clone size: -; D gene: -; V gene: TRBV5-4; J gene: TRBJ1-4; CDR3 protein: CASSLVAGSNEKLFF; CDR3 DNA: TGTGCCAGCAGCTTGGTTGCGGGCTCCAATGAAAAACTGTTTTTT